Presented here are 9 T cell receptor beta chains from one specimen sequenced in a study of cytomegalovirus exposure and HLA in healthy donors. The primer mix had 60 Vbeta and 13 Jbeta primers. The data were produced by immunoSEQ multiplex PCR, yet TCRdb's version contains in-frame clones alone and is incomplete. The table shows 150,000 to 200,000 clones, with about 80% occurring only once. Source material: PBMCs. These receptors originate from a woman between 45 and 65 years old in good health and CMV-seronegative.

The chain combines TRBV23-1 with TRBJ2-7; the match to TRBD2 covers 11 bases. TRBV23-1 is an open reading frame whose function is uncertain. The length of the CDR3 is 18 residues. The V and J ends lost 5 bases and 1 base, in that order; junction bases with no gene match: 13. CDR3 coding DNA: TGCGCCAGCAGTGTTTTATTAGCGGGAGGGCCCCTGTCCTACGAGCAGTACTTC. This translates into CASSVLLAGGPLSYEQYF.

V gene TRBV2 combines with J gene TRBJ1-3; no definite D call. The CDR3 sequence is 12 residues long. V was shortened by 4 bases and J by 2 bases, with 3 bases between the two germline ends. CDR1 and CDR2 (germline): SNHLY, FYNNEI. CDR3 nucleotides: TGTGCCAGCAGTGTAGCTGGAAACACCATATATTTT. Protein sequence: CASSVAGNTIYF.

Only a few counts were recorded for this clone. This chain joins TRBV6-1 and TRBJ1-2; no definite D call. The CDR3 is made up of 15 amino acids. The germline V gene encodes CDR1 MNHNS and CDR2 SASEGT. V lost 0 bases to trimming and J lost 0 bases, with 8 bases between them. This CDR3 is CASSEAPGANYGYTF. As DNA, the CDR3 is TGTGCCAGCAGTGAAGCCCCGGGAGCTAACTATGGCTACACCTTC.

V is TRBV4-2 and J is TRBJ2-1; TRBD2 matches 12 bases. Germline-derived CDR1 and CDR2 are LGHNA and YNFKEQ. V lost 4 bases to trimming and J lost 4 bases; unmatched junction nucleotides: 26. The length of the CDR3 is 23 residues. The CDR3 DNA follows: TGTGCCAGCAGCCTCTATATTGGTAGTGGATCTAGCGGGGGGGCCGGGGGGTACAATGAGCAGTTCTTC. Translated, it gives CASSLYIGSGSSGGAGGYNEQFF.

V and J are TRBV28 and TRBJ1-2; a possible D gene is TRBD1 (6 bases). Germline values: CDR1 MDHEN, CDR2 SYDVKM. The CDR3 contains 14 residues. The V end was cut by 6 bases, the J end by 5 bases, with 16 bases between. The CDR3 DNA reads TGTGCCAGCAGGGCGGGGGGGACATCATATGGCTACACCTTC. Translated: CASRAGGTSYGYTF.

This chain connects TRBV7-2 to TRBJ2-3, with TRBD2 matching 9 bases. This CDR3 region has 14 residues. Germline-derived CDR1 and CDR2 are SGHTA and FQGNSA. The ends lost 5 bases at V and 5 bases at J; junction bases unmatched: 5. The chain's CDR3 is CASSSGRGGDTQYF. As DNA, the CDR3 is TGTGCCAGCAGCAGCGGGCGGGGGGGAGATACGCAGTATTTT.

As to this clone: The same CDR3 can be traced to other DNA sequences in this sample. The rearrangement links TRBV9 to TRBJ1-5, with 8 bases matching TRBD1. The V gene end was trimmed by 3 bases and the J gene end by 5 bases; junction bases not matched to a gene: 13. The CDR3 length is 17 residues. The germline gives CDR1 SGDLS, CDR2 YYNGEE. Here the CDR3 DNA reads TGTGCCAGCAGCGCGGGATTACCGGGACAGGCGGATCAGCCCCAGCATTTT. It yields the protein CASSAGLPGQADQPQHF.

The rearrangement links TRBV5-5 to TRBJ1-6; D is possibly TRBD1 (6 bases). The germline V gene encodes CDR1 SGHKS and CDR2 YYEKEE (reference sequence). The CDR3 is 15 residues long. Trimming cost V 7 bases and J 9 bases, with 20 bases left between them. The CDR3 bases are TGTGCCAGCCGCCAACAGGGTACAGTCCCTTCACCCCTCCACTTT. Protein sequence: CASRQQGTVPSPLHF.

The chain combines TRBV4-2 with TRBJ1-2, with a possible D match to TRBD1 (6 bases). Germline V CDR1 and CDR2: LGHNA, YNFKEQ. This CDR3 has 15 amino acids. Trimming shortened V by 4 bases and J by 7 bases, and 19 bases separated the two germline ends. The CDR3 DNA reads as TGTGCCAGCAGCCCTTCCGTGGGGGCAGTGGGTGGCTACACCTTC. Its translation: CASSPSVGAVGGYTF.